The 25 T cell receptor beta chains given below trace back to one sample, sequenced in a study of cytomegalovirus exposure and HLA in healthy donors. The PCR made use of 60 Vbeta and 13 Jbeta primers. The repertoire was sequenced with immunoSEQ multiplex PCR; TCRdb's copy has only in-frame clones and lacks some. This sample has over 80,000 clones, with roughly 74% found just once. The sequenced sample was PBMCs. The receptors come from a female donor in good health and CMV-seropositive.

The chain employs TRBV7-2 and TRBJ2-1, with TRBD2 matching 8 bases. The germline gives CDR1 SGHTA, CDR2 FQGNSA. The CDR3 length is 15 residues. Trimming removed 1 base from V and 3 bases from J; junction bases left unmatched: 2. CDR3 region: CASSLGAGGYNEQFF. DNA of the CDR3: TGTGCCAGCAGCTTAGGGGCGGGGGGCTACAATGAGCAGTTCTTC. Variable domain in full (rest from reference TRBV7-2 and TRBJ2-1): GAGVSQSPSNKVTEKGKDVELRCDPISGHTALYWYRQSLGQGLEFLIYFQGNSAPDKSGLPSDRFSAERTGGSVSTLTIQRTQQEDSAVYLCASSLGAGGYNEQFFGPGTRLTVL.

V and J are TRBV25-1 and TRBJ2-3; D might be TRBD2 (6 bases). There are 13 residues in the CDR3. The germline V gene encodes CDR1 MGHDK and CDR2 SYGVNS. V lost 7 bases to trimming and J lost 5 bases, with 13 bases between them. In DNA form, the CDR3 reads TGTGCCAGCACCTTTATGGGGGGAGATACGCAGTATTTT. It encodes CASTFMGGDTQYF.

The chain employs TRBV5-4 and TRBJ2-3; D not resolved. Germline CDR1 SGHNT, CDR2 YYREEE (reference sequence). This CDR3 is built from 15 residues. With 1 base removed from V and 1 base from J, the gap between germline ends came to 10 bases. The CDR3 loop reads CASSLKVGRTDTQYF. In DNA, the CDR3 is TGTGCCAGCAGCTTGAAAGTTGGGCGCACAGATACGCAGTATTTT.

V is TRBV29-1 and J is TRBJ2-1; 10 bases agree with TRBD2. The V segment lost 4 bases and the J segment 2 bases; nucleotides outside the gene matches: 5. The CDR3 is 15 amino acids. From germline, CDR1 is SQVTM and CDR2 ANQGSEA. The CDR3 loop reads CSVASGSTAYNEQFF. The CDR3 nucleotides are TGCAGCGTTGCTAGCGGGAGTACGGCCTACAATGAGCAGTTCTTC.

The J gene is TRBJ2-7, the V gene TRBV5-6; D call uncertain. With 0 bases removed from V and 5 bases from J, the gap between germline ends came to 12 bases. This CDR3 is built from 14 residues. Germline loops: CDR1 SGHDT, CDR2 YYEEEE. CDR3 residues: CASSLEQRDDEQYF. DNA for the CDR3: TGTGCCAGCAGCTTGGAACAGAGAGACGACGAGCAGTACTTC.

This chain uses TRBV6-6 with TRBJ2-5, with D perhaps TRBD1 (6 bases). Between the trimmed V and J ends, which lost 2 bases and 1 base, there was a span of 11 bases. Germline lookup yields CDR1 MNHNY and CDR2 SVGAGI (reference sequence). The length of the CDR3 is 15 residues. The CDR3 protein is CASSYERQVQETQYF. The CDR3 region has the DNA TGTGCCAGCAGTTACGAGCGACAGGTCCAAGAGACCCAGTACTTC.

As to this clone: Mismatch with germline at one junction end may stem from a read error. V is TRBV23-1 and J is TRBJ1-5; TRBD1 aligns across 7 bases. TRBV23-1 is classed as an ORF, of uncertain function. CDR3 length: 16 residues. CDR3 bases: TGCGCCAGCAGTCAACCCTCGACAGGGAATAATCAACCCCAGCATTTT. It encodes CASSQPSTGNNQPQHF.

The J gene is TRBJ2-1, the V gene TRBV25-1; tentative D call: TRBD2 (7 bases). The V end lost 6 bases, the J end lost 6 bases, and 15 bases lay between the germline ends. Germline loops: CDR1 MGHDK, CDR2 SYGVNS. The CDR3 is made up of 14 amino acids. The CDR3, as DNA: TGTGCCAGCAGGAGGGGGGGCGGGAGCAATGAGCAGTTCTTC. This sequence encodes CASRRGGGSNEQFF.

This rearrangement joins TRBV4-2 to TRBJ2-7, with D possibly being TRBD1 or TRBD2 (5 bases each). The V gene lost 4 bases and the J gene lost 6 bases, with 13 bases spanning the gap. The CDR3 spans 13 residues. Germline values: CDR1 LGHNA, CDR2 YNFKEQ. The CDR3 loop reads CASSPDSGREQYF. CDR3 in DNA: TGTGCCAGCAGCCCAGACAGCGGTCGCGAGCAGTACTTC.

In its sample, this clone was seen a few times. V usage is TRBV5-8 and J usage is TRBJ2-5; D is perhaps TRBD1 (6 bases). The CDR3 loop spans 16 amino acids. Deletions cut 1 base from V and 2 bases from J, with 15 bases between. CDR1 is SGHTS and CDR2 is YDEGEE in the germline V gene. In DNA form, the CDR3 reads TGTGCCAGCAGCTTGTGGTCGAACAGGGATCAAGAGACCCAGTACTTC. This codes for CASSLWSNRDQETQYF.

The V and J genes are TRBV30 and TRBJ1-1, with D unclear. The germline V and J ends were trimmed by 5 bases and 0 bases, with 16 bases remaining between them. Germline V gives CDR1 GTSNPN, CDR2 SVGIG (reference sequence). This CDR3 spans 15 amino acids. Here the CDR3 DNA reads TGTGCCTGGTATCCCCGTTACACCCTGAACACTGAAGCTTTCTTT. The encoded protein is CAWYPRYTLNTEAFF.

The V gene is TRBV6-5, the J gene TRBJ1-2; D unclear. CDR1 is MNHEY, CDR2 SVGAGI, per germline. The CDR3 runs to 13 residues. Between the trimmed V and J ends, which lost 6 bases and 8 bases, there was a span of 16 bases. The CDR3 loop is CASSNGVQWGYTF. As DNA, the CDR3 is TGTGCCAGCAGCAACGGGGTCCAGTGGGGCTACACCTTC.

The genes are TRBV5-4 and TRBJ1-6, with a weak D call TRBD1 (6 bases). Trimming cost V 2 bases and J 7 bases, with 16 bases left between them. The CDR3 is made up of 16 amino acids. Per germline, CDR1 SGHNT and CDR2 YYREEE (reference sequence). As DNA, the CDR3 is TGTGCCAGCAGCTTATACCGGGGGGCCGAGAATTCACCCCTCCACTTT. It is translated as CASSLYRGAENSPLHF.

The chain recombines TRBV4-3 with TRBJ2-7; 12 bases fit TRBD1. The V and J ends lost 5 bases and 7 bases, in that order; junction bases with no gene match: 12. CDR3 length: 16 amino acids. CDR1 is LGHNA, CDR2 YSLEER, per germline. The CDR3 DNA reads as TGCGCCAGCAGCGCCGTAACGGGACAGGGGGCGGTGGAGCAGTACTTC. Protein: CASSAVTGQGAVEQYF.

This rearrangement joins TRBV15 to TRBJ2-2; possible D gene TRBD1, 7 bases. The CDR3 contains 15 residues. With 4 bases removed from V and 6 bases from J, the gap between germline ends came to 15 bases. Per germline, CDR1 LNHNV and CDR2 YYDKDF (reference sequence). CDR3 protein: CATSKEDREAGELFF. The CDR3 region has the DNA TGTGCCACCAGCAAAGAAGACAGGGAGGCCGGGGAGCTGTTTTTT.

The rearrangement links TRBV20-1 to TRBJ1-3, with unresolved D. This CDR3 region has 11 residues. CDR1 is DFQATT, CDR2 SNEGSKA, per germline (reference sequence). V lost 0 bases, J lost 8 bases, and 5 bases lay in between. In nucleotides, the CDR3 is TGCAGTGCTAGAGATCAGGACACCATATATTTT. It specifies CSARDQDTIYF.

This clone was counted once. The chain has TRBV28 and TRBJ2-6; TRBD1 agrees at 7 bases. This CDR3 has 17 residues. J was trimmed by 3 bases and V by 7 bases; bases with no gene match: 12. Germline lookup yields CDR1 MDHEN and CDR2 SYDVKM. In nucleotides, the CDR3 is TGTGCCAGCACCGCGAGACAGGGAATTGGTGGGGCCAACGTCCTGACTTTC. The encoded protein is CASTARQGIGGANVLTF.

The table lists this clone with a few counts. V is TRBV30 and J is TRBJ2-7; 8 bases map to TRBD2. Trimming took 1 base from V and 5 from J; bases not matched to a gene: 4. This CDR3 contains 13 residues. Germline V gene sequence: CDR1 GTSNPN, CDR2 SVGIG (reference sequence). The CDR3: CAWSAGLGDEQYF. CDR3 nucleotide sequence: TGTGCCTGGAGTGCGGGACTAGGCGACGAGCAGTACTTC.

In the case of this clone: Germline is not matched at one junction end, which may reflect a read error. The CDR3 nucleotides are TGTGCCAGCAGTGACGCCTCGGGGGGCGCGCCCCTCGCCTTC. Translating it yields CASSDASGGAPLAF. The chain uses TRBV6-4 and TRBJ1-2; a possible D gene is TRBD1 (6 bases). Per germline, CDR1 MRHNA and CDR2 SNTAGT. This CDR3 has 14 amino acids.

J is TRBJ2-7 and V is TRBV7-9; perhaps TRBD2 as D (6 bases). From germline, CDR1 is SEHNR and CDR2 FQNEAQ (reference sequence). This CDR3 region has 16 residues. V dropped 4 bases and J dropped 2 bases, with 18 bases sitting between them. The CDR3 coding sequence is TGTGCCAGCAGCTCGCGCCCGGGACTCCTCCCCTACGAGCAGTACTTC. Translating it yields CASSSRPGLLPYEQYF.

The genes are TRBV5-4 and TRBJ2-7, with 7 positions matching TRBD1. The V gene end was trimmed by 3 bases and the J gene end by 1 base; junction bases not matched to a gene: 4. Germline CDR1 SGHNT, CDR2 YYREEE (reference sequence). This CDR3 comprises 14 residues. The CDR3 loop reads CASSYGTVSYEQYF. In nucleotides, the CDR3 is TGTGCCAGCAGCTACGGGACAGTTTCCTACGAGCAGTACTTC. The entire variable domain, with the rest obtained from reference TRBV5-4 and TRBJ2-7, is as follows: ETGVTQSPTHLIKTRGQQVTLRCSSQSGHNTVSWYQQALGQGPQFIFQYYREEENGRGNFPPRFSGLQFPNYSSELNVNALELDDSALYLCASSYGTVSYEQYFGPGTRLTVT.

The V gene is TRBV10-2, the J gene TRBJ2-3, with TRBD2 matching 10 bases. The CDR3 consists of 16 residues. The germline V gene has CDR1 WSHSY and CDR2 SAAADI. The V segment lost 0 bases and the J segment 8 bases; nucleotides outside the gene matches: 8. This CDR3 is CASSESGSSGGRTQYF. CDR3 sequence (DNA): TGCGCCAGCAGTGAGTCGGGGTCTAGCGGGGGACGTACGCAGTATTTT.

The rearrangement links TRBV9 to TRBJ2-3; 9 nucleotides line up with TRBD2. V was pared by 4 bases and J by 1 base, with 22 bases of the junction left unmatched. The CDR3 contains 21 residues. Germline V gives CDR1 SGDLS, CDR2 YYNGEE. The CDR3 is CASSPRTGTDSVAGGTDTQYF. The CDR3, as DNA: TGTGCCAGCAGCCCGCGGACCGGGACAGACTCCGTAGCGGGAGGCACAGATACGCAGTATTTT.

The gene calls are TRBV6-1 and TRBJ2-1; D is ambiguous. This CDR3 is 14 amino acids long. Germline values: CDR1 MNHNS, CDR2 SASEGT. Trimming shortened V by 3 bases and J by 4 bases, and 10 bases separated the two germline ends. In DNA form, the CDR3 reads TGTGCCAGCAGTGACCCCGGCAGGTACAATGAGCAGTTCTTC. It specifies CASSDPGRYNEQFF.

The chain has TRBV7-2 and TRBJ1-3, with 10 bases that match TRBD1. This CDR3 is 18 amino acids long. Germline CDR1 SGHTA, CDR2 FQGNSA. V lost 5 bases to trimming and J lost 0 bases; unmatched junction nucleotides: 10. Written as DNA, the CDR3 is TGTGCCAGCAGCAGAGACAGGGGGCGAGGGTCCTCTGGAAACACCATATATTTT. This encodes CASSRDRGRGSSGNTIYF.